The TCR beta chain described here comes from a study of T cells in Graves' hyperthyroidism and ophthalmopathy. Researchers took RNA transcripts and amplified the TCR beta CDR3 regions from them. The HTBI set primed first-round TCR CDR3 RT-PCR. A single record per CDR3 protein comes from TCRdb applying MiXCR to the multiplex PCR reads. The table records about 200,000 distinct CDR3 sequences, less than 20% of them present only once. This clonotype occurred many times. The CDR3 extends over 17 amino acids. V shed 3 bases and J 8 bases; nucleotides not matched to a gene: 9. The chain carries TRBV12-3 or TRBV12-4 and TRBJ2-2; 13 bases are a match to TRBD2. Input material: blood. This clonotype was obtained from a woman in her fifties or sixties with Graves' hyperthyroidism. The CDR3 bases are TGTGCCAGCAGTTTCCGGACTAGCGGGAGAGGAGCTGGGGAGCTGTTTTTT. This encodes CASSFRTSGRGAGELFF.